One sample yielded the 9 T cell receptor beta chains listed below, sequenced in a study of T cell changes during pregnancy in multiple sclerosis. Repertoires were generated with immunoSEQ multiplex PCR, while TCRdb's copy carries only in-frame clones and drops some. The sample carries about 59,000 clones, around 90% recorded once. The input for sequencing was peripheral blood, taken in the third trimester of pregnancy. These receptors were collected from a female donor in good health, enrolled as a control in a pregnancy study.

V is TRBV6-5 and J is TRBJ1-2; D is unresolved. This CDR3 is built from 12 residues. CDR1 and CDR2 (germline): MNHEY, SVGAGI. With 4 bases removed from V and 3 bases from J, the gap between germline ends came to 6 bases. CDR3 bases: TGTGCCAGCAGTTCGGACTACTATGGCTACACCTTC. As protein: CASSSDYYGYTF.

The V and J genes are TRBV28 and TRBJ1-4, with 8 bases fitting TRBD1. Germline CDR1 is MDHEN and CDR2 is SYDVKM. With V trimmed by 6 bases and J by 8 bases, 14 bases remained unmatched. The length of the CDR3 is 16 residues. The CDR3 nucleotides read TGTGCCAGCAGCCCCTCCCCCGGACAGGGAGGCGAAAAACTGTTTTTT. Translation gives CASSPSPGQGGEKLFF. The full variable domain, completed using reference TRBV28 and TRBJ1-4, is DVKVTQSSRYLVKRTGEKVFLECVQDMDHENMFWYRQDPGLGLRLIYFSYDVKMKEKGDIPEGYSVSREKKERFSLILESASTNQTSMYLCASSPSPGQGGEKLFFGSGTQLSVL.

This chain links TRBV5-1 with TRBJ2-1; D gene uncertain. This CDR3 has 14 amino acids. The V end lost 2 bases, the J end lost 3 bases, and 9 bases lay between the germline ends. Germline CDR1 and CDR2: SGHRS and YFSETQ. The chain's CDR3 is CASSFATFYNEQFF. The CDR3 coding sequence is TGCGCCAGCAGCTTCGCTACTTTCTACAATGAGCAGTTCTTC.

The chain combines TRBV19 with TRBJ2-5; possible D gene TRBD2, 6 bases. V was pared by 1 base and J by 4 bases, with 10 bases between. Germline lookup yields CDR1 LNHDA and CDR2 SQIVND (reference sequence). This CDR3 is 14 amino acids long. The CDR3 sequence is CASSIVGGRETQYF. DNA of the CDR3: TGTGCCAGTAGTATAGTCGGAGGGCGAGAGACCCAGTACTTC.

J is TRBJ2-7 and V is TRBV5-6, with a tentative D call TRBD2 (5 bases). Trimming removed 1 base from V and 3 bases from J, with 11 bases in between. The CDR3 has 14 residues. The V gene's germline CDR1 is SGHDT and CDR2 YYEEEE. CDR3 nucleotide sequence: TGTGCCAGCAGCTTGATTTCAGGACTCTACGAGCAGTACTTC. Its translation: CASSLISGLYEQYF.

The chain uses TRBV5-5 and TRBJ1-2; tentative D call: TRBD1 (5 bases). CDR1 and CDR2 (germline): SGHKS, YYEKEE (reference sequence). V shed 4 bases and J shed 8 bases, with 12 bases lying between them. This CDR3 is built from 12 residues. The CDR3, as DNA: TGTGCCAGCAGCCGCGACAGCTTCGGCTACACCTTC. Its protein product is CASSRDSFGYTF.

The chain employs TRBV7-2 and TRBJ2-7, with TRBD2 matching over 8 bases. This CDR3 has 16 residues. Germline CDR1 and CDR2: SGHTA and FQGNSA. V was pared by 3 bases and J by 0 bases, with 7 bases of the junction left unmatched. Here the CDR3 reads CASSLHGRASSYEQYF. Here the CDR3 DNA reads TGTGCCAGCAGCTTGCACGGGAGGGCCAGCTCCTACGAGCAGTACTTC.

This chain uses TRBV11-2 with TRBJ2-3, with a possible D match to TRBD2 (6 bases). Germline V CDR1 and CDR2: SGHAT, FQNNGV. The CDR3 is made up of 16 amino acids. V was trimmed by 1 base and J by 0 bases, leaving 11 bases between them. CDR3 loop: CASSLGTSPSTDTQYF. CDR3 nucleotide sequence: TGTGCCAGCAGCTTAGGTACTAGCCCAAGCACAGATACGCAGTATTTT.

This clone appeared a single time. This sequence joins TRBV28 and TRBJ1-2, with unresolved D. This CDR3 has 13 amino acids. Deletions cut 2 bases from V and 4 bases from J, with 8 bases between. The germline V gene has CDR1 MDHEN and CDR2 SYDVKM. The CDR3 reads CASSLGQFYGYTF. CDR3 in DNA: TGTGCCAGCAGTTTAGGTCAGTTCTATGGCTACACCTTC.